Reported below is one TCR beta chain. Its cognate antigen is unknown. This sample stems from a study of blood T cells in healthy people across ages. Study-wide results and limits: Leaving the PBMCs unsorted stopped any conclusive comparison of naive versus antigen-experienced cells. Diversity figures derived from one million T cells were judged to underestimate the true value.

V was cut by 3 bases and J by 8 bases, with 14 bases left in between. CDR3 length equals 13 residues. Germline lookup yields CDR1 SGDLS and CDR2 YYNGEE. With a J-beta primer mix and a sample-barcoded 5' primer, a second PCR ran about 6 to 11 cycles. Using its own MiXCR run on the 5' RACE reads, TCRdb lists one record per CDR3 protein. The sample lists about 830,000 distinct CDR3 sequences; about three fifths were seen once. The chain uses TRBV9 and TRBJ1-1, with D possibly TRBD1 on 5 matching bases. The clonotype originates from a man aged 30 to 45 in good health. Sequenced: blood. The CDR3 DNA reads TGTGCCAGCAGCGCCCGTGGGGGACGGGAAGCTTTCTTT. Translated: CASSARGGREAFF.